This passage covers 21 T cell receptor beta chains from one sample sequenced in a study of OX40 agonist ivuxolimab in advanced cancers. Assay used: immunoSEQ multiplex PCR; TCRdb lists only in-frame clones, some missing. The table shows over 60,000 clones, with approximately 94% occurring only once. Material: CD4+ or CD8+ T cells sorted from blood, obtained in a trial of the OX40 agonist ivuxolimab. These receptors all come from an adult with an advanced solid tumor such as melanoma, head and neck, liver or kidney cancer.

V and J are TRBV4-1 and TRBJ1-4; the match to TRBD1 covers 8 bases. The germline gives CDR1 MGHRA, CDR2 YSYEKL. The CDR3 totals 16 residues. V lost 3 bases, J lost 5 bases, and 8 bases stayed unmatched. CDR3 DNA: TGCGCCAGCAGCCACGTTGACAGGGGCCCGAATGAAAAACTGTTTTTT. This encodes CASSHVDRGPNEKLFF.

The V call is TRBV21-1, the J call TRBJ1-4; the D call in the table, TRBD1, was not verified against the DNA. TRBV21-1 constitutes a pseudogene. This CDR3 has 15 residues. The CDR3 region has the DNA TGTGCCAGCAGCAAGTACGGGACAGAGAATGAAAAACTGTTTTTT. This sequence encodes CASSKYGTENEKLFF.

The chain couples TRBV5-6 to TRBJ1-2; tentative D call: TRBD1 (5 bases). The CDR3 spans 15 residues. Germline assignment: CDR1 SGHDT and CDR2 YYEEEE. V lost 3 bases and J lost 0, with 12 bases in between. The CDR3 loop reads CASSWGRNSNYGYTF. The CDR3, as DNA: TGTGCCAGCAGCTGGGGCAGGAACTCTAACTATGGCTACACCTTC.

This sequence joins TRBV5-6 and TRBJ2-7; D is unclear. Germline loops: CDR1 SGHDT, CDR2 YYEEEE. Trimming cost V 0 bases and J 7 bases, with 11 bases left between them. The CDR3 totals 13 residues. CDR3 protein: CASSLAGGWEQYF. The CDR3 DNA is TGTGCCAGCAGCTTGGCGGGCGGTTGGGAGCAGTACTTC.

The rearrangement links TRBV4-3 to TRBJ1-1; possible D gene TRBD1, 6 bases. The germline V and J ends were trimmed by 3 bases and 0 bases, with 11 bases remaining between them. This CDR3 comprises 15 residues. The germline gives CDR1 LGHNA, CDR2 YSLEER. The CDR3 coding sequence is TGCGCCAGCAGCCACAACAGGGCGATGAACACTGAAGCTTTCTTT. As protein: CASSHNRAMNTEAFF.

This rearrangement joins TRBV7-8 to TRBJ1-1; 7 bases match TRBD1. V lost 1 base and J lost 4; bases outside the gene matches: 9. The germline V gene encodes CDR1 SGHVS and CDR2 FQNEAQ. The CDR3 consists of 16 residues. As DNA, the CDR3 is TGTGCCAGCAGCTTAGACGGGCAGGGGGTGAGCACTGAAGCTTTCTTT. Translated, it gives CASSLDGQGVSTEAFF. Using reference TRBV7-8 and TRBJ1-1 for the parts outside the CDR3, the full variable domain is GAGVSQSPRYKVAKRGQDVALRCDPISGHVSLFWYQQALGQGPEFLTYFQNEAQLDKSGLPSDRFFAERPEGSVSTLKIQRTQQEDSAVYLCASSLDGQGVSTEAFFGQGTRLTVV.

J is TRBJ2-7 and V is TRBV9; TRBD2 agrees at 7 bases. J gave up 2 bases and V 3 bases, and 2 bases lay outside the gene matches. Germline V CDR1 and CDR2: SGDLS, YYNGEE. The CDR3 loop spans 13 amino acids. The chain's CDR3 is CASSDGLAYEQYF. CDR3 coding DNA: TGTGCCAGCAGCGATGGACTAGCCTACGAGCAGTACTTC.

The V call is TRBV6-1, the J call TRBJ2-7, with D perhaps TRBD2 (6 bases). V shed 6 bases and J shed 6 bases, with 21 bases lying between them. Germline assignment: CDR1 MNHNS and CDR2 SASEGT. The CDR3 extends over 15 amino acids. The CDR3 nucleotides are TGTGCCAGCAGGCTGAGGGAGCGGGCAGTAGGCGAGCAGTACTTC. Translating gives CASRLRERAVGEQYF.

Note on this clone: The same CDR3 is also encoded by other DNA sequences in this sample. V and J are TRBV4-3 and TRBJ2-1; 7 nucleotides align to TRBD2. CDR1 is LGHNA, CDR2 YSLEER, per germline. CDR3 size: 16 residues. The V segment lost 0 bases and the J segment 2 bases; nucleotides outside the gene matches: 4. The CDR3 protein is CASSQDSGGTYNEQFF. CDR3 nucleotide sequence: TGCGCCAGCAGCCAAGATTCCGGGGGGACCTACAATGAGCAGTTCTTC.

The chain uses TRBV10-3 and TRBJ2-5, with 10 bases aligning to TRBD2. The J segment lost 2 bases and the V segment lost 2 bases, leaving 2 bases of the junction unmatched. This CDR3 comprises 15 residues. Germline assignment: CDR1 ENHRY and CDR2 SYGVKD. Here the CDR3 DNA reads TGTGCCATCAGTGAGAGCGGGAGGGGGCAAGAGACCCAGTACTTC. It encodes CAISESGRGQETQYF.

The rearrangement links TRBV29-1 to TRBJ1-4; 9 nucleotides align to TRBD1. Germline values: CDR1 SQVTM, CDR2 ANQGSEA. The CDR3 totals 13 residues. The J segment lost 7 bases and the V segment lost 4 bases, leaving 4 bases of the junction unmatched. CDR3: CSVVTGGGEKLFF. CDR3 nucleotide sequence: TGCAGCGTTGTCACAGGGGGCGGTGAAAAACTGTTTTTT.

V is TRBV27 and J is TRBJ2-1; D gene unclear. The CDR3 loop spans 12 amino acids. V was cut by 5 bases and J by 12 bases, with 14 bases left in between. Germline V gene lookup returns CDR1 MNHEY and CDR2 SMNVEV (reference sequence). The CDR3 nucleotides read TGTGCCAGCAGTGGATCATACGGAGCGCAGTTCTTC. Amino acids: CASSGSYGAQFF.

CDR3 DNA: TGTGCCAGCAGCCACGGGGACGCCTCTGAAGCTTTCTTT. This gives the protein CASSHGDASEAFF. This chain uses TRBV4-2 with TRBJ1-1; D may be TRBD1 (5 bases). V lost 3 bases to trimming and J lost 6 bases, with 11 bases between them. The CDR3 runs 13 residues. Germline CDR1 LGHNA, CDR2 YNFKEQ.

The rearrangement links TRBV27 to TRBJ1-2; D may be TRBD1 (5 bases). Per the germline V gene, CDR1 is MNHEY and CDR2 is SMNVEV (reference sequence). This CDR3 region has 12 residues. V gave up 8 bases and J gave up 8 bases, with 15 bases separating them. The CDR3: CASGRGEWGYTF. The CDR3, as DNA: TGTGCCAGCGGTCGGGGGGAGTGGGGCTACACCTTC.

This clone showed up just a few times. The rearrangement uses TRBV11-2 and TRBJ1-1, with unresolved D. Germline V gives CDR1 SGHAT, CDR2 FQNNGV. The V end lost 0 bases, the J end lost 4 bases, and 6 bases lay between the germline ends. The CDR3 consists of 13 residues. The CDR3 DNA follows: TGTGCCAGCAGCTTAGACAGTGGCACTGAAGCTTTCTTT. As protein: CASSLDSGTEAFF.

This sequence joins TRBV13 and TRBJ1-5; D is uncertain. CDR3 length: 12 residues. Trimming removed 2 bases from V and 6 bases from J, with 5 bases in between. Germline V gives CDR1 PRHDT, CDR2 FYEKMQ (reference sequence). Here the CDR3 reads CASSLRSQPQHF. The CDR3 coding sequence is TGTGCCAGCAGCTTAAGAAGTCAGCCCCAGCATTTT.

This CDR3 reads CASGFVAGANTGELFF. The DNA for the CDR3 is TGTGCTAGTGGTTTCGTAGCGGGGGCGAACACCGGGGAGCTGTTTTTT. The chain has TRBV12-5 and TRBJ2-2, with 9 bases that match TRBD2. Germline V gene data show CDR1 as LGHNT and CDR2 as FRNRAP. The trim removed 3 bases at V and 0 bases at J, leaving 2 bases unmatched. This CDR3 spans 16 amino acids.

The gene calls are TRBV27 and TRBJ2-1; D unclear. The germline gives CDR1 MNHEY, CDR2 SMNVEV (reference sequence). The CDR3 totals 16 residues. Trimming cost V 1 base and J 0 bases, with 10 bases left between them. CDR3 nucleotide sequence: TGTGCCAGCAGTTTATACAGCCTGAGCTCCTACAATGAGCAGTTCTTC. This encodes CASSLYSLSSYNEQFF.

The chain carries TRBV30 and TRBJ2-3; TRBD2 is a possible D gene (6 bases). The CDR3 length is 14 residues. Per germline, CDR1 GTSNPN and CDR2 SVGIG (reference sequence). Trimming cost V 4 bases and J 0 bases, with 11 bases left between them. Written as DNA, the CDR3 is TGTGCCTGGACTGGGACTGCTAGCACAGATACGCAGTATTTT. This gives the protein CAWTGTASTDTQYF.

The chain combines TRBV10-3 with TRBJ1-1, with D unresolved. This CDR3 contains 14 residues. V shed 3 bases and J shed 3 bases, with 11 bases lying between them. Germline V gene data show CDR1 as ENHRY and CDR2 as SYGVKD. In nucleotides, the CDR3 is TGTGCCATCAGTGAAAGAGGGTTTGACACTGAAGCTTTCTTT. It codes for CAISERGFDTEAFF.

CDR3 residues: CASSWGTPETEAFF. The CDR3 DNA reads TGTGCCAGTAGTTGGGGGACTCCCGAGACTGAAGCTTTCTTT. This chain uses TRBV19 with TRBJ1-1, with D perhaps TRBD1 (5 bases). The germline V and J ends were trimmed by 5 bases and 5 bases, with 15 bases remaining between them. The germline CDR1 and CDR2 sequences are LNHDA and SQIVND (reference sequence). The CDR3 has 14 amino acids.